This passage covers 2 T cell receptor beta chains from one sample sequenced in a study (dated by TCRdb to about 2015). Receptor amplification or capture employed 5' RACE. Sequencer: Illumina MiSeq. TCRdb reprocessing: public reads trimmed at Q25 with fastp, clones called with MiXCR, in-frame beta chains kept. When rows share a CDR3 protein, they turn into one entry using the most common DNA and genes. The sample data list tens of thousands of distinct CDR3 sequences, and approximately 25% of these were observed just once. The ten top clones hold 3.5% to 5% of the sample. Sequenced sample: memory CD4+ T cells sorted from blood. Taken with the paper, the label for cell subset or site translates to: memory CD4+ T cells, CD4+CD45RO+CD25-. Source of these receptors: a female donor with breast cancer.

This clonotype was seen at least ten times. This sequence joins TRBV4-3 and TRBJ2-1, with TRBD1 matching 8 bases. Trimming removed 4 bases from V and 6 bases from J; junction bases left unmatched: 8. The CDR3 spans 15 residues. Germline V CDR1 and CDR2: LGHNA, YSLEER. The CDR3 DNA sequence: TGCGCCAGCAGCCTTGGACAGGGCCGGACCAATGAGCAGTTCTTC. Protein product: CASSLGQGRTNEQFF.

This clonotype occurred many times. In nucleotides, the CDR3 is TGTGCCAGCAGCGTAGTGGGCACTTACGCCACAGATACGCAGTATTTT. Protein sequence: CASSVVGTYATDTQYF. V is TRBV9 and J is TRBJ2-3; no clear D. Trimming took 0 bases from V and 2 from J, leaving 13 bases between them. CDR3 size: 16 residues. Germline loops: CDR1 SGDLS, CDR2 YYNGEE.